This T cell receptor beta chain derives from a study of molecular identifiers for immune sequencing clone quantification. Study-wide points: Clones above 20 RNA copies held over 99% of effector molecules, under 1% in naive cells.

Trimming shortened V by 2 bases and J by 0 bases, and 9 bases separated the two germline ends. This CDR3 has 15 residues. Germline V gene sequence: CDR1 KGHSH, CDR2 LQKENI. This clonotype was recorded at least ten times. As yet, its antigen is unknown. From the PCR reads, TCRdb called clonotypes with MiXCR, one entry per CDR3 protein. Found here are some 40,000 distinct CDR3 sequences, 24% of them singletons; the top ten hold around 0.89%. The clonotype comes from a human donor in good health. Some libraries in this study had Jurkat cell RNA spiked in. The specimen was naive CD8+ T cells from blood, with Jurkat cell RNA spiked in. Subset in this sample: FACS-sorted CD8+CD4-CCR7+CD45RA+ naive T cells. The chain employs TRBV18 and TRBJ2-3, with D maybe TRBD2 (5 bases). The CDR3 loop reads CASSPEGLSTDTQYF. In DNA, the CDR3 is TGTGCCAGCTCACCAGAGGGTCTTAGCACAGATACGCAGTATTTT.